Listed here are 23 T cell receptor beta chains from one sample, sequenced in a study of T cell repertoires in cytomegalovirus infection. Which antigens these TCRs recognize remains unknown. TCRdb reprocessed the reads with MiXCR, giving one entry per CDR3 protein. This table holds approximately 990,000 distinct CDR3 sequences, approximately 30% found once. The sample consisted of cultured CD8+ T cells from PBMCs, taken from culture after CMV antigen stimulation. These receptors all come from a human donor in good health (CMV status not recorded). Some clones in this sample may be carry-over from other donors' samples.

The CDR3 region is CASSRGTVYNSPLHF. CDR3 DNA sequence: TGCGCCAGCAGTCGGGGGACGGTCTATAATTCACCCCTCCACTTT. The V call is TRBV10-2, the J call TRBJ1-6; tentatively, D is TRBD1 (5 bases). The CDR3 is made up of 15 amino acids. Germline CDR1 reads WSHSY; CDR2 reads SAAADI. V was shortened by 5 bases and J by 3 bases, with 11 bases between the two germline ends.

The gene calls are TRBV19 and TRBJ1-6; D unresolved. There are 17 residues in the CDR3. V was pared by 2 bases and J by 8 bases, with 19 bases between. The germline V gene encodes CDR1 LNHDA and CDR2 SQIVND (reference sequence). CDR3 DNA: TGTGCCAGTAGTATAACGGTGTCAAGGGATTATGATTCACCCCTCCACTTT. It yields the protein CASSITVSRDYDSPLHF. Drawing the rest from reference TRBV19 and TRBJ1-6, the complete variable domain is DGGITQSPKYLFRKEGQNVTLSCEQNLNHDAMYWYRQDPGQGLRLIYYSQIVNDFQKGDIAEGYSVSREKKESFPLTVTSAQKNPTAFYLCASSITVSRDYDSPLHFGNGTRLTVT.

Turning to this clonotype: One junction end disagrees with the germline gene, perhaps due to a read error. This chain joins TRBV28 and TRBJ1-1; D is uncertain. Germline CDR1 MDHEN, CDR2 SYDVKM. This CDR3 has 16 residues. CDR3: CASSLSPRREGTESFF. In DNA form, the CDR3 reads TGTGCCAGCAGTTTATCCCCGCGGAGGGAAGGCACTGAATCTTTCTTT.

This clonotype was found a few times. The V gene is TRBV7-9, the J gene TRBJ2-1, with TRBD1 matching over 9 bases. This CDR3 spans 14 amino acids. V was pared by 11 bases and J by 8 bases, with 13 bases of the junction left unmatched. Germline lookup yields CDR1 SEHNR and CDR2 FQNEAQ (reference sequence). For the CDR3, the DNA is TGTGCCGGAGAAGACAGGGGGTTGGGTGATGAGCAGTTCTTC. Protein product: CAGEDRGLGDEQFF.

Note on this clonotype: A clone one base away is much larger, so this may be a read error. V and J are TRBV7-9 and TRBJ2-7; D ambiguous. Germline V gene data show CDR1 as SEHNR and CDR2 as FQNEAQ (reference sequence). The CDR3 runs 13 residues. The CDR3 here is CTSSDAPLDEQYV. The CDR3 DNA sequence: TGTACCAGCAGCGATGCCCCATTGGACGAGCAGTACGTC.

The V gene is TRBV28, the J gene TRBJ1-1; no reliable D call. The CDR3 has 17 amino acids. The ends were cut back, 4 bases at V and 0 bases at J, with 18 bases in the middle. CDR1 is MDHEN, CDR2 SYDVKM, per germline. CDR3 region: CASSSGKVGSLNTEAFF. For the CDR3, the DNA is TGTGCCAGCAGTTCCGGGAAGGTGGGAAGCCTGAACACTGAAGCTTTCTTT.

This clonotype was seen at least ten times. V usage is TRBV7-8 and J usage is TRBJ2-1; D not resolved. Trimming left V 7 bases short and J 0 bases short, with 16 bases between. The germline gives CDR1 SGHVS, CDR2 FQNEAQ. This CDR3 is built from 16 residues. CDR3 amino acids: CASTDRATSSYNEQFF. CDR3 DNA: TGTGCCAGCACCGACCGGGCCACGTCCTCCTACAATGAGCAGTTCTTC.

This clonotype was observed a handful of times. V is TRBV4-3 and J is TRBJ2-3; D is unresolved. CDR3 length: 15 residues. CDR1 and CDR2 (germline): LGHNA, YSLEER. V lost 3 bases, J lost 3 bases, and 13 bases lay in between. CDR3 sequence: CASSQITAGTDTQYF. DNA of the CDR3: TGCGCCAGCAGCCAGATTACAGCCGGGACAGATACGCAGTATTTT.

The table lists this clonotype with a few counts. The chain recombines TRBV27 with TRBJ2-3; possibly TRBD2 for D (5 bases). CDR1 is MNHEY, CDR2 SMNVEV, per germline (reference sequence). The V end was cut by 6 bases, the J end by 3 bases, with 13 bases between. The CDR3 is 14 amino acids. The CDR3 here is CASSTSLGTDTQYF. As DNA, the CDR3 is TGTGCCAGCAGCACTTCACTAGGGACAGATACGCAGTATTTT.

Remarks on this clonotype: This may stem from a read error, because a much larger clone lies one nucleotide away. The CDR3 end shows no conserved phenylalanine or tryptophan, and so a read error is likely. The rearrangement uses TRBV7-6 and TRBJ1-5, with TRBD1 identical over 7 bases. Germline values: CDR1 SGHVS, CDR2 FNYEAQ. V trimming: 0 bases; J trimming: 6 bases; junction bases outside the gene matches: 5. The CDR3 sequence is 15 residues long. The CDR3 loop reads CASSLAAGGGQPQHL. The CDR3 DNA reads TGTGCCAGCAGCTTAGCTGCAGGGGGAGGTCAGCCCCAGCATCTT.

The chain employs TRBV7-6 and TRBJ2-7, with D possibly being TRBD1 (6 bases). The CDR3 has 12 residues. Trimming took 5 bases from V and 3 from J, leaving 8 bases between them. Germline V lookup: CDR1 SGHVS, CDR2 FNYEAQ. CDR3 amino acids: CASSQGYYEQYV. The CDR3 coding sequence is TGTGCCAGCAGCCAGGGGTACTACGAGCAGTACGTC.

The J gene is TRBJ1-2, the V gene TRBV7-9, with a tentative D call TRBD1 (6 bases). The germline CDR1 and CDR2 sequences are SEHNR and FQNEAQ (reference sequence). This CDR3 comprises 17 residues. Trimming shortened V by 1 base and J by 4 bases, and 19 bases separated the two germline ends. CDR3 amino acids: CASSLGEGGWTTYGYTF. The CDR3 DNA is TGTGCCAGCAGCTTAGGGGAGGGGGGCTGGACTACCTATGGCTACACCTTC.

This chain links TRBV6-1 with TRBJ2-5; TRBD1 matches 8 bases. The CDR3 totals 19 residues. Germline trimming cut 0 bases from V and 2 bases from J; bases unmatched to any gene: 14. Germline assignment: CDR1 MNHNS and CDR2 SASEGT. CDR3 region: CASSEAPLGQGELQETQYF. For the CDR3, the DNA is TGTGCCAGCAGTGAAGCCCCCTTAGGACAGGGAGAGCTGCAAGAGACCCAGTACTTC.

This clonotype occurred a few times. This sequence joins TRBV6-5 and TRBJ2-3; no definite D call. This CDR3 is 15 amino acids long. Germline CDR1 MNHEY, CDR2 SVGAGI. The ends were cut back, 0 bases at V and 2 bases at J, with 9 bases in the middle. CDR3 region: CASSYSGLATDTQYF. The CDR3 DNA reads TGTGCCAGCAGTTACTCGGGGTTAGCCACAGATACGCAGTATTTT.

At least ten counts were recorded for this clonotype. The V and J genes are TRBV7-2 and TRBJ2-1; D is unresolved. This CDR3 region has 14 residues. CDR1 and CDR2 (germline): SGHTA, FQGNSA. Trimming cost V 3 bases and J 0 bases, with 6 bases left between them. CDR3 nucleotides: TGTGCCAGCAGCTTTCCGGACTCCTACAATGAGCAGTTCTTC. Residues: CASSFPDSYNEQFF.

This clonotype was seen at least ten times. The rearrangement links TRBV6-1 to TRBJ2-7, with D possibly matching TRBD1 (5 bases). The CDR3 runs to 16 residues. Germline CDR1 and CDR2: MNHNS and SASEGT. V shed 4 bases and J shed 0 bases, with 16 bases lying between them. CDR3 loop: CASSAKQDGISYEQYV. CDR3 in DNA: TGTGCCAGCAGTGCCAAACAGGATGGTATCTCCTACGAGCAGTACGTC.

In its sample, this clonotype was seen a few times. V is TRBV19 and J is TRBJ1-6; possible D gene TRBD1, 6 bases. The germline V gene encodes CDR1 LNHDA and CDR2 SQIVND (reference sequence). V shed 6 bases and J shed 13 bases, with 16 bases lying between them. The CDR3 is made up of 13 amino acids. CDR3 sequence: CASRAGTMPPLHF. The DNA for the CDR3 is TGTGCCAGTAGAGCCGGGACAATGCCTCCCCTCCACTTT.

This clonotype was detected only a few times. V gene TRBV7-6 combines with J gene TRBJ2-3; D is ambiguous. V dropped 1 base and J dropped 6 bases, with 14 bases sitting between them. Germline-derived CDR1 and CDR2 are SGHVS and FNYEAQ. CDR3 length equals 15 residues. The CDR3 nucleotides are TGTGCCAGCAGCTTAGAAGTCGAGGTGATGGATACGCAGTATTTT. Protein: CASSLEVEVMDTQYF.

Only a few counts were recorded for this clonotype. The J gene is TRBJ2-1, the V gene TRBV12-3 or TRBV12-4, with a possible D match to TRBD1 (5 bases). Trimming took 3 bases from V and 6 from J, leaving 18 bases between them. This CDR3 comprises 16 residues. The chain's CDR3 is CASSFSLGRQRNEQFF. CDR3 DNA sequence: TGTGCCAGCAGTTTCTCTCTTGGTCGACAGCGCAATGAGCAGTTCTTC.

This chain links TRBV18 with TRBJ1-6; D may be TRBD1 (5 bases). The CDR3 loop spans 17 amino acids. Germline V gives CDR1 KGHSH, CDR2 LQKENI. V dropped 0 bases and J dropped 0 bases, with 9 bases sitting between them. DNA for the CDR3: TGTGCCAGCTCACCACCAGGGGTTAGCTCCTATAATTCACCCCTCCACTTT. Translation gives CASSPPGVSSYNSPLHF.

The rearrangement uses TRBV27 and TRBJ2-3; 8 nucleotides align to TRBD2. The CDR3 sequence is 15 residues long. J lost 2 bases, V lost 10 bases, and 11 bases had no gene match. Per the germline V gene, CDR1 is MNHEY and CDR2 is SMNVEV (reference sequence). The CDR3 bases are TGTGCCACCGCAGGGCTAGCGGGCACCACAGATACGCAGTATTTT. Translating it yields CATAGLAGTTDTQYF.

The chain links TRBV12-3 or TRBV12-4 to TRBJ2-2; TRBD1 matches at 9 bases. The CDR3 totals 14 residues. In DNA, the CDR3 is TGTGTCCCGAGGGACAGGGCGGGAACCGGGGAGCTGTTTTTT. It is translated as CVPRDRAGTGELFF.

This clonotype was seen a few times. The chain joins TRBV7-9 to TRBJ1-1; no clear D gene. V gave up 1 base and J gave up 3 bases, with 9 bases separating them. The CDR3 totals 14 residues. Germline V gene lookup returns CDR1 SEHNR and CDR2 FQNEAQ (reference sequence). The CDR3 nucleotides read TGTGCCAGCAGCTTAGTGGCGGCCCACACTGAAGCTTTCTTT. It translates to CASSLVAAHTEAFF.